Shown below are 20 T cell receptor beta chains from a single sample sequenced in a study of T cells in Graves' hyperthyroidism and ophthalmopathy. Authors of the study amplified TCR beta CDR3 regions from RNA transcripts. When the TCR CDR3 underwent first-round RT-PCR, the HTBI primer set was used. TCRdb re-derived calls from the multiplex PCR reads in MiXCR, one entry per CDR3 protein. The sample lists 530,000 or so distinct CDR3 sequences, approximately 17% seen once, with approximately 16% in the top ten. Input material: blood. These receptors were taken from a woman aged 18-29 years with Graves' ophthalmopathy.

The chain employs TRBV6-2 or TRBV6-3 and TRBJ2-2, with 7 bases identical to TRBD2. Per the germline V gene, CDR1 is MNHEY and CDR2 is SVGEGT. CDR3 length: 15 residues. Trimming at V came to 7 bases and at J to 5 bases, leaving 10 bases not matched to a gene. The CDR3 sequence is CASTNSGYGTGELFF. Here the CDR3 DNA reads TGTGCCAGCACCAATAGCGGGTACGGAACCGGGGAGCTGTTTTTT.

Many counts were recorded for this clonotype. The V call is TRBV29-1, the J call TRBJ1-2, with a possible D match to TRBD1 (6 bases). The CDR3 runs 14 residues. Per germline, CDR1 SQVTM and CDR2 ANQGSEA. The V gene lost 7 bases and the J gene lost 0 bases, with 15 bases spanning the gap. The CDR3 DNA is TGCAGCGCTCAAGGGGGGGAAGCTAACTATGGCTACACCTTC. This translates into CSAQGGEANYGYTF.

This clonotype was counted at least ten times. This sequence joins TRBV2 and TRBJ2-4, with TRBD1 matching 9 bases. The CDR3 runs to 15 residues. V was clipped by 6 bases and J by 0 bases; unmatched bases: 3. Germline assignment: CDR1 SNHLY and CDR2 FYNNEI. The CDR3 spells CASRGTGRAKNIQYF. CDR3 coding DNA: TGTGCCAGCAGAGGGACAGGGAGAGCCAAAAACATTCAGTACTTC.

The sample holds many counts of this clonotype. This chain uses TRBV3-1 with TRBJ2-1, with 9 bases aligning to TRBD2. The CDR3 totals 18 residues. Trimming cost V 1 base and J 0 bases; bases outside gene matches: 7. Germline V gene lookup returns CDR1 LGHDT and CDR2 YNNKEL (reference sequence). This chain's CDR3 is CASSQVLGSGSSYNEQFF. The DNA for the CDR3 is TGTGCCAGCAGCCAAGTTCTGGGTAGCGGGAGCTCCTACAATGAGCAGTTCTTC.

This clonotype came up many times. This rearrangement joins TRBV5-8 to TRBJ1-4; TRBD1 agrees at 10 bases. Germline V CDR1 and CDR2: SGHTS, YDEGEE. CDR3 length equals 16 residues. J lost 8 bases, V lost 2 bases, and 9 bases had no gene match. The CDR3 bases are TGTGCCAGCAGCTTAGCGGGACAGGGGCGTAGAGAAAAACTGTTTTTT. Its translation: CASSLAGQGRREKLFF.

The chain links TRBV12-3 or TRBV12-4 to TRBJ1-2; perhaps TRBD1 as D (6 bases). This CDR3 comprises 15 residues. Trimming left V 3 bases short and J 3 bases short, with 14 bases between. DNA for the CDR3: TGTGCCAGCAGTTTCAGGGGCAGGTCCGACTATGGCTACACCTTC. It specifies CASSFRGRSDYGYTF.

This clonotype was picked up a small number of times. No conserved phenylalanine or tryptophan ends this CDR3, so it is likely a read error. The chain links TRBV27 to TRBJ2-1; 9 bases line up with TRBD2. Germline V gene sequence: CDR1 MNHEY, CDR2 SMNVEV (reference sequence). This CDR3 is 18 amino acids long. V was clipped by 5 bases and J by 4 bases; unmatched bases: 15. The CDR3 loop reads CASSPDPPASGMYNEQFL. The CDR3 nucleotides are TGTGCCAGCAGTCCCGACCCCCCGGCTAGCGGGATGTACAATGAGCAGTTCCTC.

This clonotype showed up many times. The genes are TRBV5-1 and TRBJ1-1; the D is unclear. The germline V gene encodes CDR1 SGHRS and CDR2 YFSETQ. Trimming left V 0 bases short and J 1 base short, with 7 bases between. The CDR3 length is 14 residues. CDR3 in amino acids: CASSLAEGNTEAFF. The CDR3 region has the DNA TGCGCCAGCAGCTTGGCGGAGGGGAACACTGAAGCTTTCTTT.

Many counts were recorded for this clonotype. The chain couples TRBV28 to TRBJ2-3, with D perhaps matching TRBD2 (6 bases). The V end lost 3 bases, the J end lost 2 bases, and 12 bases lay between the germline ends. The CDR3 contains 15 residues. Germline CDR1 and CDR2: MDHEN and SYDVKM. CDR3 in DNA: TGTGCCAGCAGTTTCTCGACTAGGTCCACAGATACGCAGTATTTT. This translates into CASSFSTRSTDTQYF.

This clonotype was counted ten times or more. V is TRBV28 and J is TRBJ2-1; TRBD2 matches at 12 bases. Germline loops: CDR1 MDHEN, CDR2 SYDVKM. The CDR3 spans 20 residues. The V gene end was trimmed by 3 bases and the J gene end by 0 bases; junction bases not matched to a gene: 12. The CDR3 DNA follows: TGTGCCAGCAGTTTTGGGGGGGGACTAGCGGGTGCGAGCTCCTACAATGAGCAGTTCTTC. Residues: CASSFGGGLAGASSYNEQFF.

This clonotype was recorded a few times. The CDR3 reads CSVAPAGSPYEQYF. DNA of the CDR3: TGCAGCGTGGCGCCAGCCGGGAGCCCCTACGAGCAGTACTTC. J is TRBJ2-7 and V is TRBV29-1; a weak D match, TRBD2 (6 bases). The germline V gene encodes CDR1 SQVTM and CDR2 ANQGSEA. This CDR3 is built from 14 residues. Trimming stripped 6 bases from V and 2 bases from J, with 17 bases between.

This chain links TRBV30 with TRBJ2-2; 15 positions match TRBD2. The V and J ends lost 5 bases and 5 bases, in that order; junction bases with no gene match: 9. The germline V gene encodes CDR1 GTSNPN and CDR2 SVGIG (reference sequence). This CDR3 is 17 amino acids long. The CDR3 region is CAWVGTSGRNRTGELFF. In nucleotides, the CDR3 is TGTGCCTGGGTCGGGACTAGCGGGAGGAATCGGACCGGGGAGCTGTTTTTT.

This clonotype was counted only a few times. The J gene is TRBJ1-1, the V gene TRBV5-1; 11 bases fit TRBD1. CDR3 size: 18 residues. CDR1 is SGHRS and CDR2 is YFSETQ in the germline V gene. V shed 3 bases and J 4 bases; nucleotides not matched to a gene: 14. The CDR3 spells CASSSLPGQGERATEAFF. CDR3 DNA sequence: TGCGCCAGCAGCTCACTCCCGGGACAGGGGGAAAGGGCCACTGAAGCTTTCTTT. The whole variable domain, filled in from reference TRBV5-1 and TRBJ1-1, reads KAGVTQTPRYLIKTRGQQVTLSCSPISGHRSVSWYQQTPGQGLQFLFEYFSETQRNKGNFPGRFSGRQFSNSRSEMNVSTLELGDSALYLCASSSLPGQGERATEAFFGQGTRLTVV.

This clonotype has at least ten counts. V and J are TRBV2 and TRBJ1-5, with D tentatively TRBD1 (5 bases). The germline V gene encodes CDR1 SNHLY and CDR2 FYNNEI. This CDR3 region has 13 residues. V lost 7 bases and J 4 bases, leaving 11 bases between the germline ends. The CDR3 here is CASKRDPNQPQHF. CDR3 nucleotides: TGTGCCAGCAAAAGGGACCCGAATCAGCCCCAGCATTTT.

This clonotype was counted many times. The chain recombines TRBV20-1 with TRBJ1-1; 8 bases are shared with TRBD1. This CDR3 spans 15 amino acids. Germline loops: CDR1 DFQATT, CDR2 SNEGSKA (reference sequence). Trimming took 0 bases from V and 5 from J; bases not matched to a gene: 8. The CDR3 nucleotides read TGCAGTGCTAGAGATTTCGGCAGGGGGCGGACTGAAGCTTTCTTT. Translated, it gives CSARDFGRGRTEAFF.

The chain combines TRBV2 with TRBJ2-2; 12 bases align to TRBD1. V was clipped by 6 bases and J by 7 bases; unmatched bases: 3. Looked up from germline, CDR1 is SNHLY and CDR2 is FYNNEI. The CDR3 has 14 amino acids. The CDR3 DNA reads as TGTGCCAGCAGGGGACAGGGGGCGAACGGGGAGCTGTTTTTT. Its translation is CASRGQGANGELFF.

Remarks on this clonotype: A read error may be the cause here, since a much bigger clone is one base away. The chain has TRBV7-2 and TRBJ2-7; the match to TRBD2 covers 8 bases. This CDR3 is built from 16 residues. Germline trimming cut 5 bases from V and 1 base from J; bases unmatched to any gene: 10. Germline V gene lookup returns CDR1 SGHTA and CDR2 FQGNSA. CDR3 DNA: TGTGCCAGCAGCGTTTCCCTTGGCGGGGGGTCCTACGAGCAGTACTTC. It encodes CASSVSLGGGSYEQYF.

In this sample, this clonotype turned up a few times. The V gene is TRBV5-1, the J gene TRBJ2-1, with D perhaps matching TRBD1 (6 bases). The CDR3 extends over 16 amino acids. The V gene's germline CDR1 is SGHRS and CDR2 YFSETQ. Between the trimmed V and J ends, which lost 4 bases and 1 base, there was a span of 15 bases. The CDR3 reads CASSIYRELSYNEQFF. The CDR3 DNA is TGCGCCAGCAGCATATACAGGGAATTATCCTACAATGAGCAGTTCTTC.

The V gene is TRBV29-1, the J gene TRBJ2-5; 8 nucleotides agree with TRBD2. The length of the CDR3 is 13 residues. Germline V gives CDR1 SQVTM, CDR2 ANQGSEA. The junction had 6 bases not matched to a gene; V was cut back by 4 bases and J by 5 bases. As DNA, the CDR3 is TGCAGCGTTGGCGGGACTAGGATTGAGACCCAGTACTTC. This gives the protein CSVGGTRIETQYF.

The chain is built from TRBV4-2 and TRBJ2-6; D uncertain. V was clipped by 5 bases and J by 6 bases, with 11 bases between them. Germline CDR1 reads LGHNA; CDR2 reads YNFKEQ. The length of the CDR3 is 14 residues. The CDR3 region has the DNA TGTGCCAGCAGCTCATTACAAGAGGCCAACGTCCTGACTTTC. It yields the protein CASSSLQEANVLTF.